Given below is one T cell receptor (beta chain) in context. Its antigen is still unknown. Qualities for individual bases were not recorded, and no much larger clone is one base off. This entry is derived from a study of T cells in localized non-small cell lung cancer (TCRdb year 2020). Background on the whole study: T cell repertoires of about 240 early-stage NSCLC patients were analyzed, with tumors being compared against uninvolved tumor-adjacent lungs. Of the NSCLC patients, roughly 130 were male and some 97 were female, and the mean age was around 66 years. The cohort consisted of approximately 240 treatment-naive NSCLC patients whose localized lung tumors had been resected.

Summary of the overall study and its limitations: Since the design was exploratory, TCR variables were selected using unadjusted p-values with no false-discovery rate correction. Longer overall survival was associated with higher T cell density in blood, whereas shorter survival was associated with higher clonality in adjacent lung. A median of approximately 53 of the top 100 tumor clones turned up in the paired uninvolved adjacent lung, and about 28 of those clones also ranked among the top 100 of that same adjacent lung. Because multi-region tumor sequencing was not done, intratumor heterogeneity could not be ruled out. Uninvolved tumor-adjacent lung showed the highest T cell clonality, higher than tumor, which suggests more focused antigenic responses in the adjacent lung.

The immunoSEQ Assay was used to sequence TCR beta CDR3 regions from DNA. On the authors' methods: T cell density was computed as TCR beta template counts normalized to usable DNA estimated by amplifying housekeeping genes. Richness was estimated with the preseqR package, extrapolating to 400,000 templates for PBMC samples and 120,000 templates for tissue samples. Clonality was calculated as one minus Pielou's evenness. To identify tissue-enriched TCRs, differential abundance testing was run on productive amino-acid clonotypes with a minimum total count of 5 and an alpha of 0.1. Repertoire overlap between compartments was quantified with the Jaccard Index and Morisita Overlap Index. GLIPH grouped TCR beta CDR3s together with public tetramer-defined viral CDR3s, and a viral motif had to include at least three viral sequences and also show V-gene enrichment. TCRdb took this table from immuneACCESS and kept in-frame rearrangements with V and J called. Such tables lack part of the clones; where checked against another copy, unresolved V genes explain under half of the gap, and the rest is unexplained. Clone size and the V and J calls come from that table; the DNA yielded D and trimming. The sample includes fewer than 60,000 clones, with approximately 82% observed a single time. The ten largest clones represent less than 20% of the sample.

At diagnosis, tumor, uninvolved tumor-adjacent lung and peripheral blood were collected and then preserved as a mix of FFPE and fresh-frozen material. For TCR repertoire profiling, blood samples were analyzed in the form of peripheral blood mononuclear cells. V gives up 4 bases and J gives up 0 bases, and the segment between their germline ends measures 12 bases. Reading from cysteine to phenylalanine, the CDR3 counts 15 amino acids. The retained sequence is limited to the CDR3, 45 bases, with the frame set at the first base. The germline V gene yields SGHTA for CDR1 and FQGNSA for CDR2. This sample comprised peripheral blood, obtained before any cancer treatment. The sequence came from a female donor at least 60 years old with stage II squamous cell lung carcinoma. The chain was built from TRBV7-2 and TRBJ1-1; the D region possibly corresponds to TRBD1 (6 bases align). The sequence in DNA is TGTGCCAGCAGCTCCGAGGGGGGGATGAACACTGAAGCTTTCTTT. It codes for CASSSEGGMNTEAFF.